This TCR beta chain came from a study of shared clonotypes between healthy human individuals. It was CD45RO-negative cells, positively selected for CCR7, that made up naive CD8 cells, with terminally differentiated effector memory CD45RA+ cells excluded. Using immunoSEQ multiplex PCR, the repertoire was profiled, and TCRdb retains in-frame clones only, with some absent. Of about 2 million clones detected, roughly 94% appear once; the ten largest clones hold around 1.2%. Worth noting for this clone: The antigen is not known.

Study-level findings and limits: Clonotypes shared by all four sorted-subset donors had higher generation probabilities than non-shared clonotypes.

V shed 4 bases, J shed 10 bases, and the junction held 6 bases outside the gene matches. In germline, CDR1 is SEHNR, CDR2 FQNEAQ (reference sequence). The CDR3 has 15 residues. This TCR was recovered from a man aged 18 to 30 in good health. The sample was naive CD8+ T cells sorted from blood. This chain connects TRBV7-9 to TRBJ2-1; 14 nucleotides agree with TRBD2. In nucleotides, the CDR3 is TGTGCCAGCAGCTCTCCGGGACTAGCGGGAGACGAGCAGTTCTTC. Its protein product is CASSSPGLAGDEQFF.